This T cell receptor (beta chain) was obtained from a study of shared T cell receptors in the human thymus. Assay: immunoSEQ multiplex PCR; the TCRdb copy retains only in-frame clones and omits some. The data contain 700,000 or so clones, 80% to 90% of them seen just once; the ten biggest clones take up 0.0095% to 0.013%. V was cut by 0 bases and J by 4 bases, with 13 bases left in between. Germline-derived CDR1 and CDR2 are SGHRS and YFSETQ. CDR3 size: 15 residues. Another study also made use of these data, one on human thymus T cells.

The sequence was obtained from a girl in the first two years of life with a congenital heart defect. The rearrangement uses TRBV5-1 and TRBJ2-5; D is unresolved. The sequencing input was thymocytes. The CDR3 sequence: CASSLALGRRETQYF. CDR3 sequence (DNA): TGCGCCAGCAGCTTGGCACTGGGTAGGAGAGAGACCCAGTACTTC.